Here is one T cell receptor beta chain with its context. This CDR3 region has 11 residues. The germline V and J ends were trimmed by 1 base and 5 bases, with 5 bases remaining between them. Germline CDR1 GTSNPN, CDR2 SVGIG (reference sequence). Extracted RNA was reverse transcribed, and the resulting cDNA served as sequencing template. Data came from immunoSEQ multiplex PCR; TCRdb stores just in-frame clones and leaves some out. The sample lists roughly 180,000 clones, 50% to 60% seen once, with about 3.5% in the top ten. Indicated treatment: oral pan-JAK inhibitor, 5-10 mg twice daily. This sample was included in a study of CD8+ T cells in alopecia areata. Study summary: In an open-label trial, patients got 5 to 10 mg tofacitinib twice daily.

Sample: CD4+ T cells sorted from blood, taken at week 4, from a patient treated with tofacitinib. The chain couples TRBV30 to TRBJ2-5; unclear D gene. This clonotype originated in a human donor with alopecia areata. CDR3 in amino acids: CAWSESETQYF. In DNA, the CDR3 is TGTGCCTGGAGTGAATCCGAGACCCAGTACTTC.